The T cell receptor beta chain under discussion was sequenced for a study of regulatory T cells in long-lasting Graves disease. Notes on the study in general: Newly diagnosed Graves' patients exceeded persistent ones in TCR diversity.

The sample's time point: persistent/refractory GD, antithyroid drugs over 5 years with positive TRAb. The TCR library was prepared using RNA isolated from PBMCs. Each patient gave around 8.1 milliliters of EDTA-anticoagulated peripheral blood. This clonotype was counted ten times or more. The antigen is undetermined. The CDR3 length is 13 residues. Trimming took 4 bases from V and 5 from J; bases not matched to a gene: 3. The germline gives CDR1 MNHNS, CDR2 SASEGT. Through Arm-PCR of CDR3 regions and iRepertoire HTBI primers, TCR beta libraries were built. Authors' data handling: Identification of gene segments yielded 60 or so TRBV and around 13 TRBJ across samples. One entry per CDR3 protein, called by TCRdb with MiXCR from the multiplex PCR reads. TCRdb, rather than the study authors, made the V and J calls. The sample has 350,000 to 450,000 distinct CDR3 sequences, about 23% seen once.

This sequence originates from a woman aged 40 to 49 with Graves disease. The source was peripheral blood mononuclear cells (PBMCs), collected when the disease was refractory, from a patient treated with antithyroid drugs. This chain links TRBV6-1 with TRBJ2-5; 8 bases are a match to TRBD2. The CDR3 is CASSARLAETQYF. CDR3 nucleotide sequence: TGTGCCAGCAGTGCCAGACTAGCGGAGACCCAGTACTTC.